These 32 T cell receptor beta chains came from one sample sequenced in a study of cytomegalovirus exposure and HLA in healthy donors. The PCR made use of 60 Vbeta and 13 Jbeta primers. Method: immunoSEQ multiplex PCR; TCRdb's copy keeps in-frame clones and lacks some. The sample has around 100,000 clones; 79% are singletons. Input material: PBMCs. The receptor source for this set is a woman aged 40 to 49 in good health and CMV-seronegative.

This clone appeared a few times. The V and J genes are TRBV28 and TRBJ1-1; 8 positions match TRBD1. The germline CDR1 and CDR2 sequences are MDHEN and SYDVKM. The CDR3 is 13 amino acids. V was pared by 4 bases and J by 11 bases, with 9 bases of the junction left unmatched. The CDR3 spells CASSSPGQDPAFF. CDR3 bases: TGTGCCAGCAGTTCGCCGGGACAGGATCCGGCTTTCTTT.

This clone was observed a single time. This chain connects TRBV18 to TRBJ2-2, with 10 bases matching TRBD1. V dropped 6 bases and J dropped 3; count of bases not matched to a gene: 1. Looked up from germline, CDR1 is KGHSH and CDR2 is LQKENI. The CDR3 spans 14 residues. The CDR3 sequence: CASSGQGDTGELFF. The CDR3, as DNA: TGTGCCAGCTCCGGACAGGGGGACACCGGGGAGCTGTTTTTT.

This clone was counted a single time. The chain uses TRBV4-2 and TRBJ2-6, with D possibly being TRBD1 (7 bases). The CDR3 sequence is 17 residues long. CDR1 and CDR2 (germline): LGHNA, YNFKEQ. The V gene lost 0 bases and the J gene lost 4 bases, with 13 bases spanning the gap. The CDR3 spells CASSQELAGQGANVLTF. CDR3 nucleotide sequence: TGTGCCAGCAGCCAAGAGCTCGCGGGACAGGGGGCCAACGTCCTGACTTTC.

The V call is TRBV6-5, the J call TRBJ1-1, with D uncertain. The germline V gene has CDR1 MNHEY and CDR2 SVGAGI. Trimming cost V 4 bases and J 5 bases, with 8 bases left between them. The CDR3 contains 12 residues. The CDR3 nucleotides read TGTGCCAGCAGTTCAACAACAACTGAAGCTTTCTTT. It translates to CASSSTTTEAFF.

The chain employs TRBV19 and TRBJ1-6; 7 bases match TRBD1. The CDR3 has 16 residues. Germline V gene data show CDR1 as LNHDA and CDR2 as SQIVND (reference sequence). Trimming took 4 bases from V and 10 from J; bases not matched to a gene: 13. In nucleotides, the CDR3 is TGTGCCAGTAGTACCCGACAGGGATCATACAGCTCACCCCTCCACTTT. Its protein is CASSTRQGSYSSPLHF.

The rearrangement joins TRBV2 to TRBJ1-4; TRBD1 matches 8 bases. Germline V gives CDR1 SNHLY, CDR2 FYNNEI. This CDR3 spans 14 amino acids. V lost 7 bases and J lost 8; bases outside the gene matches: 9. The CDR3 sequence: CASIEVQGGEKLFF. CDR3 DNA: TGTGCCAGCATTGAGGTACAGGGGGGAGAAAAACTGTTTTTT.

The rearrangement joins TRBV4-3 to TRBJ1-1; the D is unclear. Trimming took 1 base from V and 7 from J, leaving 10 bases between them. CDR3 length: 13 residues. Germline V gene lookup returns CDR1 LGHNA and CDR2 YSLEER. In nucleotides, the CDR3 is TGCGCCAGCAGCCAAGTTTCGGGGAATGAAGCTTTCTTT. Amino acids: CASSQVSGNEAFF.

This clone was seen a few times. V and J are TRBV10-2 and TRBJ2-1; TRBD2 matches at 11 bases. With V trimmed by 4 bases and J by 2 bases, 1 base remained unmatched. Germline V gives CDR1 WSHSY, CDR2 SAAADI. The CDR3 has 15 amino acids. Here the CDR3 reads CASSGLAGTYNEQFF. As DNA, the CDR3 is TGCGCCAGCAGTGGACTAGCGGGGACCTACAATGAGCAGTTCTTC.

CDR3 sequence (DNA): TGTGCTAGTGGTTTGGGACAGGGGGGCTACAATGAGCAGTTCTTC. This translates into CASGLGQGGYNEQFF. V and J are TRBV12-5 and TRBJ2-1; 9 nucleotides line up with TRBD1. Per the germline V gene, CDR1 is LGHNT and CDR2 is FRNRAP. CDR3 size: 15 residues. Losses at the gene ends were 1 base for V and 3 bases for J; bases not matched to a gene: 1.

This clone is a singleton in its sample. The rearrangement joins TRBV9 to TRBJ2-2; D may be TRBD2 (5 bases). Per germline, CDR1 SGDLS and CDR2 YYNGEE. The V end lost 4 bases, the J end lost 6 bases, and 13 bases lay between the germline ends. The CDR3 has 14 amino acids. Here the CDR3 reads CASSLLVGAGELFF. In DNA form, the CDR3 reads TGTGCCAGCAGCCTCCTGGTCGGGGCCGGGGAGCTGTTTTTT.

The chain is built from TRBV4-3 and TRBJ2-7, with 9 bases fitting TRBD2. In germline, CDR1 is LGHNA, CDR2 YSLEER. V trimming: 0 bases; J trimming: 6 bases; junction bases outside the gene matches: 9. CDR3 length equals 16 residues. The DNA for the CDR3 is TGCGCCAGCAGCCAAGATGGTGGCGGGGGGGACGTCGAGCAGTACTTC. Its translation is CASSQDGGGGDVEQYF.

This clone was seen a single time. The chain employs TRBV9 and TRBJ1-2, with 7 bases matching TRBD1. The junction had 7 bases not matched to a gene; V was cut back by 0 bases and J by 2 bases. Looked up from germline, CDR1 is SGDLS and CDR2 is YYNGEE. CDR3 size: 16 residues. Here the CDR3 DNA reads TGTGCCAGCAGCGTAGATATAGGGGGCCTAAACTATGGCTACACCTTC. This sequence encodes CASSVDIGGLNYGYTF.

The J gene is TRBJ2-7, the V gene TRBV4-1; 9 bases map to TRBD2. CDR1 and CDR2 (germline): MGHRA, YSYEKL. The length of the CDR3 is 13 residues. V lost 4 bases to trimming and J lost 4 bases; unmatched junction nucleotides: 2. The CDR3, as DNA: TGCGCCAGCAGCCCGCGGGAGGGGTACGAGCAGTACTTC. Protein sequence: CASSPREGYEQYF.

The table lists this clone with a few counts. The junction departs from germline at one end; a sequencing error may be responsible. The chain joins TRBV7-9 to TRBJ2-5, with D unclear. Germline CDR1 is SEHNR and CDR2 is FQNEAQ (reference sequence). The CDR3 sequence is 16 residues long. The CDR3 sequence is CSSSPLPEADQETQYF. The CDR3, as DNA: TGTTCCAGCAGCCCCCTCCCCGAGGCAGACCAAGAGACCCAGTACTTC.

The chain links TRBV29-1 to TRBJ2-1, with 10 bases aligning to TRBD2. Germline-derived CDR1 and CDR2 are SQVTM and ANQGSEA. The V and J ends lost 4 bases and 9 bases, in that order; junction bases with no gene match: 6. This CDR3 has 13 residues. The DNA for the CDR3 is TGCAGCGTTGGGCCTAGCGGGAGACGTGAGCAGTTCTTC. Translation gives CSVGPSGRREQFF.

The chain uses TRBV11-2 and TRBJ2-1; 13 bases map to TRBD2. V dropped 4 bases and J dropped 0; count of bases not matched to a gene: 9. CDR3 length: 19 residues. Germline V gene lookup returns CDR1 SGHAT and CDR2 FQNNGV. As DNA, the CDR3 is TGTGCCAGCAGCTCATCCGGGACTAGCGGGGAAACCTCCTACAATGAGCAGTTCTTC. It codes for CASSSSGTSGETSYNEQFF.

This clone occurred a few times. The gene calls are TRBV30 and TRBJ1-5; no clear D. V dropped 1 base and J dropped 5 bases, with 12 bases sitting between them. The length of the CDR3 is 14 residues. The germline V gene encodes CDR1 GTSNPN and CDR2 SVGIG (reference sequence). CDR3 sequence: CAWSGGEGYQPQHF. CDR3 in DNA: TGTGCCTGGAGTGGGGGAGAGGGATATCAGCCCCAGCATTTT.

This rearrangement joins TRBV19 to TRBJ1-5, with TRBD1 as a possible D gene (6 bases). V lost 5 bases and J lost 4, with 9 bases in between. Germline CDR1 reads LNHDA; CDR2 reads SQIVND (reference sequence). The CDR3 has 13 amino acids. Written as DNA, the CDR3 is TGTGCCAGTAGTCTACAGGGTAATCAGCCCCAGCATTTT. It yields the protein CASSLQGNQPQHF.

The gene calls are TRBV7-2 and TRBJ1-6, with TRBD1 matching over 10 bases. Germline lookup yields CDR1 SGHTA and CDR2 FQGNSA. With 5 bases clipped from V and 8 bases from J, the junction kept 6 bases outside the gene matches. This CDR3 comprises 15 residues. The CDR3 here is CASSGRQGAHSPLHF. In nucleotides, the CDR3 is TGTGCCAGCAGCGGACGACAGGGGGCCCATTCACCCCTCCACTTT.

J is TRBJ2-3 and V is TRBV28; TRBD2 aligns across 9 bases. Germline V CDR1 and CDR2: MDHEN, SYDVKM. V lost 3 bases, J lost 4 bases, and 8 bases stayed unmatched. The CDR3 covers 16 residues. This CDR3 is CASSFLSGRIPDTQYF. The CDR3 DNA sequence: TGTGCCAGCAGTTTTTTGAGCGGGAGGATCCCAGATACGCAGTATTTT.

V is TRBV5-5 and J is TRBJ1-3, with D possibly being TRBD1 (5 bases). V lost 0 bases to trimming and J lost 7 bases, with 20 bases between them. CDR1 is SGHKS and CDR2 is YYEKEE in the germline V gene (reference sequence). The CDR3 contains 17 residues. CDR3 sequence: CASSLERGTLRRNTIYF. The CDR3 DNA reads TGTGCCAGCAGCTTGGAACGCGGGACGCTCCGGCGGAACACCATATATTTT.

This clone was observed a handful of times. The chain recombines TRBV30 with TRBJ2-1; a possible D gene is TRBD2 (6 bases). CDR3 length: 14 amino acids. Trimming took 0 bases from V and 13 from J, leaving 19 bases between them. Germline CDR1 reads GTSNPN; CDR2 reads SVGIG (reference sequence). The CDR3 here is CAWSVPGTGWDQFF. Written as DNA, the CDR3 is TGTGCCTGGAGTGTCCCCGGGACTGGCTGGGACCAGTTCTTC.

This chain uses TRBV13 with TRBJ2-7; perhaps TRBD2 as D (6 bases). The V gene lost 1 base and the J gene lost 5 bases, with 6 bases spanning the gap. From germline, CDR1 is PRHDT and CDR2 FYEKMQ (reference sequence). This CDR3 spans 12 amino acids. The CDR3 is CASSLERDEQYF. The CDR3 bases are TGTGCCAGCAGCTTAGAGCGGGACGAGCAGTACTTC.

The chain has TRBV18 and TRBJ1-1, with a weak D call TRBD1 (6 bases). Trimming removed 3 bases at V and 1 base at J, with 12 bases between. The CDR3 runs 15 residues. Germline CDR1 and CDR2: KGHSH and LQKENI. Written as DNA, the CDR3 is TGTGCCAGCTCACCTTACAGGGCCTCGAACACTGAAGCTTTCTTT. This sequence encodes CASSPYRASNTEAFF.

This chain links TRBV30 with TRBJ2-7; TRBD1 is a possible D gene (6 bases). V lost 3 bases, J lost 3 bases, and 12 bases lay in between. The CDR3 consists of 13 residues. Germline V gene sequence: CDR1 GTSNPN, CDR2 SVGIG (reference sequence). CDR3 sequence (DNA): TGTGCCTGGAGACAGGGCCATCGCTACGAGCAGTACTTC. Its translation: CAWRQGHRYEQYF.

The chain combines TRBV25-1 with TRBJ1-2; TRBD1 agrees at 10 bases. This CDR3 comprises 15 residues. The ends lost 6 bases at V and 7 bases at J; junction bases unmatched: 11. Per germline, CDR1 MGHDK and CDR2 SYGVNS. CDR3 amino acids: CASSGEWDRGRGYTF. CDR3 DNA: TGTGCCAGCAGCGGGGAGTGGGACAGGGGACGTGGCTACACCTTC.

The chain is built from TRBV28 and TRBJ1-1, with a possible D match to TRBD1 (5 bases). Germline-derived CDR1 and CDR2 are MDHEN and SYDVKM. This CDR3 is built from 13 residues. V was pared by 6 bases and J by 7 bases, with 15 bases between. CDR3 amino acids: CASRTGLGGEAFF. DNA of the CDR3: TGTGCCAGCAGAACCGGGCTGGGGGGTGAAGCTTTCTTT.

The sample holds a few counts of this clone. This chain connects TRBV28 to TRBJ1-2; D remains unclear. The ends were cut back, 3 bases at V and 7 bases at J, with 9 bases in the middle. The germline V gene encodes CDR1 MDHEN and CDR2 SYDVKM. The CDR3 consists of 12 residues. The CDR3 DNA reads TGTGCCAGCAGTTTGTGGGAGGGTGGCTACACCTTC. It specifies CASSLWEGGYTF.

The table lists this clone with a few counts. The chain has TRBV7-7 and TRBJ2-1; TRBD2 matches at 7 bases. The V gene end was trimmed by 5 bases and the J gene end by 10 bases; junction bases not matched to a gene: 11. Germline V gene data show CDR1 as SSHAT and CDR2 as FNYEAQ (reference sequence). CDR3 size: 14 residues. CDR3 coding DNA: TGTGCCAGCAGCCGAGACGTGGGAGGGTGGGAGCAGTTCTTC. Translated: CASSRDVGGWEQFF.

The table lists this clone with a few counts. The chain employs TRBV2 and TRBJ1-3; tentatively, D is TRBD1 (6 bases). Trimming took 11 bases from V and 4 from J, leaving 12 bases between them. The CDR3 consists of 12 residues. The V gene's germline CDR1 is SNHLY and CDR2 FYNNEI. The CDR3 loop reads CAVQGNGNTIYF. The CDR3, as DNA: TGTGCCGTACAGGGTAACGGAAACACCATATATTTT.

The CDR3 DNA reads TGTGCCACCAGCCTAGCGGGAGGACAGTTCTTC. The encoded protein is CATSLAGGQFF. The rearrangement joins TRBV15 to TRBJ2-1, with 11 bases that match TRBD2. The CDR3 totals 11 residues. V shed 5 bases and J 13 bases; nucleotides not matched to a gene: 1. Germline V gene data show CDR1 as LNHNV and CDR2 as YYDKDF (reference sequence).

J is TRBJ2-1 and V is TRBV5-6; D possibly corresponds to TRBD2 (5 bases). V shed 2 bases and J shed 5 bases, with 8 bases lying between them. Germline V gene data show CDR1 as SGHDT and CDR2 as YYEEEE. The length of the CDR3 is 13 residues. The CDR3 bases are TGTGCCAGCAGCTTTGGGAGAAACAATGAGCAGTTCTTC. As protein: CASSFGRNNEQFF. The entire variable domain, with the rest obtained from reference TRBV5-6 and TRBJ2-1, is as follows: DAGVTQSPTHLIKTRGQQVTLRCSPKSGHDTVSWYQQALGQGPQFIFQYYEEEERQRGNFPDRFSGHQFPNYSSELNVNALLLGDSALYLCASSFGRNNEQFFGPGTRLTVL.